This TCR beta chain was sequenced in a study of lymphopenia after photon versus proton radiotherapy (dated by TCRdb to between 2017 and 2020). Study-wide context: Photon and proton radiation therapy were compared by the study for their immunological effects in patients with gastrointestinal tumors who developed high-grade lymphopenia. The cohort included more than 15 patients with gastrointestinal tumors who developed lymphopenia after receiving either photon or proton therapy. The study aimed to characterize how the two radiation modalities differ in their impact on the immune system. General study outcomes and caveats: During treatment, patients who received proton therapy stayed relatively stable, whereas patients who received photon therapy lost naive T cells and TCR diversity and gained effector/memory populations. Once the lymphocyte count had reached its nadir, the repertoires of photon-treated patients showed oligoclonal expansion, particularly of CD8+ Temra cells, and this expansion drove the decline in diversity. Across the cohort, an inverse correlation was found between a larger post-nadir drop in TCR diversity and overall survival time among patients who died. The survival association was examined only in patients who died, and the authors described better survival with proton therapy as a possibility, not as a demonstrated result.

The library was made by the immunoSEQ multiplex PCR assay. Deep sequencing of rearranged TCR beta loci, alongside multiparametric flow cytometry, was used to profile T cell repertoires. The table was pulled from immuneACCESS by TCRdb, which kept in-frame rearrangements only. Such tables lose some clones; where checked, under half of the loss comes from unresolved V genes, and the rest has no known cause. The sample table shows 65,000 to 85,000 clones, and 80% to 95% are seen once. The ten biggest clones cover about 2% of the sample. On this clone: Its cognate antigen has yet to be identified. Base qualities are missing; no much larger clone stands one base away.

Taken from the germline V gene, the CDR1 and CDR2 loops are MNHEY and SVGAGI. V and J lose 2 bases and 4 bases, and a span of 11 bases separates them. The CDR3, cysteine through phenylalanine, is 14 amino acids long. The DNA shown is the 42-base CDR3, in frame from base 1. This sequence uses TRBV6-5 and TRBJ1-1; the D region possibly corresponds to TRBD1 (6 bases align). Sequenced here: peripheral blood, sampled from a patient treated with photon-based radiotherapy. The receptor was isolated from a woman aged 40-49 years with cholangiocarcinoma. The CDR3 in this case is CASSYEGGSTEAFF. In nucleotide form, the sequence is TGTGCCAGCAGTTACGAGGGGGGGAGCACTGAAGCTTTCTTT.